This T cell receptor (beta chain) was documented in a study of blood T cell repertoires in COVID-19. Across the whole study: In each case, the material was cDNA or gDNA derived from T cells, B-cell-depleted T cells, or PBMCs.

CDR3 length equals 15 residues. V was shortened by 6 bases and J by 3 bases, with 18 bases between the two germline ends. Germline lookup yields CDR1 MNHNY and CDR2 SVGAGI (reference sequence). Clones were sequenced by immunoSEQ multiplex PCR, and TCRdb holds only the in-frame ones, with some missing. Altogether 75,000 to 85,000 clones are present, less than 90% being singletons, with the ten largest covering roughly a sixth. This receptor was taken from a human donor in a cohort sampled during active COVID-19. The sample consisted of peripheral blood. This chain uses TRBV6-6 with TRBJ2-7; tentatively, D is TRBD1 (6 bases). This CDR3 is CASSSTQGQLYEQYF. The CDR3 nucleotides read TGTGCCAGCAGCTCTACCCAAGGACAGCTCTACGAGCAGTACTTC.